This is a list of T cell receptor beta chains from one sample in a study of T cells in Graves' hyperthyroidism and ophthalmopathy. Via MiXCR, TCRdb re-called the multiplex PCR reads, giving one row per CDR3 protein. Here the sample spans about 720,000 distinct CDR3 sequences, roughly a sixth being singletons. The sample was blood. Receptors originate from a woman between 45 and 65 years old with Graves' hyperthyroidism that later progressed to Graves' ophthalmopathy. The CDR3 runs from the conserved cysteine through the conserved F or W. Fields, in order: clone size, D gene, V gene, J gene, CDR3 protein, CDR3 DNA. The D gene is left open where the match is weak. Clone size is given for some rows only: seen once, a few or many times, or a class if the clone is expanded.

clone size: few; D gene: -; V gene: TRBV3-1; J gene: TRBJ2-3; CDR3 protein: CASSQDQGGGFRTDTQYF; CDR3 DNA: TGTGCCAGCAGCCAAGATCAAGGGGGGGGGTTTCGGACAGATACGCAGTATTTT
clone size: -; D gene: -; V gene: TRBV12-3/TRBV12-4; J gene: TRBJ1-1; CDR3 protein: CAGSLGRNTEAFF; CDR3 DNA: TGTGCCGGCAGTTTAGGCCGGAACACTGAAGCTTTCTTT
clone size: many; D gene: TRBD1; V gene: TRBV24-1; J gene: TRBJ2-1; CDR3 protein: CATSDPSTGGDEQFF; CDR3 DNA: TGTGCCACCAGTGATCCCAGTACAGGGGGCGATGAGCAGTTCTTC
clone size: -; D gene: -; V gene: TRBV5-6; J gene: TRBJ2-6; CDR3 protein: CASSVTGTGANVLTF; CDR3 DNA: TGTGCCAGCAGCGTCACAGGGACCGGGGCCAACGTCCTGACTTTC
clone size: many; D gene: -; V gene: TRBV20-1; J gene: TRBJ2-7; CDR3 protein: CSASDRDTSYEQYF; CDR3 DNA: TGCAGTGCTAGTGACCGGGACACGAGCTACGAGCAGTACTTC
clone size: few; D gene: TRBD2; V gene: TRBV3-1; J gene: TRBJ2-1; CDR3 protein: CASSQPRLAGNNEQFF; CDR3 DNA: TGTGCCAGCAGCCAACCTAGGCTAGCGGGTAACAATGAGCAGTTCTTC
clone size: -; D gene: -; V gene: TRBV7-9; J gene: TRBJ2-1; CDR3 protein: CASSLNRMYNEQFF; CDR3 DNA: TGTGCCAGCAGCTTAAACAGAATGTACAATGAGCAGTTCTTC
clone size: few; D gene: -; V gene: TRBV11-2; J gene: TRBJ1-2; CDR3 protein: CASSLDGIRGDGYTF; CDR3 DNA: TGTGCCAGCAGCTTAGATGGGATCAGGGGAGATGGCTACACCTTC
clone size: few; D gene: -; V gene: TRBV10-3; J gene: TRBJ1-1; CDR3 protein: CAISPRSSGEAFF; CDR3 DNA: TGTGCCATCAGTCCTCGTTCGTCTGGTGAAGCTTTCTTT
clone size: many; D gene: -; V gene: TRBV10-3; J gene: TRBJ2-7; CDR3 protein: CATSPGTLVSYEQYF; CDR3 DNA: TGTGCCACTAGCCCCGGGACACTTGTCTCCTACGAGCAGTACTTC
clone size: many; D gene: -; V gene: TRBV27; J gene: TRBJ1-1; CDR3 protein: CASSLRGTEGTEAFF; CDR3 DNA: TGTGCCAGCAGTTTAAGGGGGACTGAGGGTACTGAAGCTTTCTTT